Below, 30 T cell receptor beta chains from the same sample are listed, as sequenced in a study of metastatic and nonmetastatic thyroid tumors. Thyroid surgery was preceded by no treatment in any patient. TCRdb reanalyzed the PCR reads with MiXCR. The table records some 52,000 clones, under 20% of them present only once. Sequenced input: blood. These receptor sequences come from a female donor with papillary thyroid cancer or a benign thyroid nodule (not recorded which). Some clones in this sample may be carry-over from other donors' samples.

This clone has at least ten counts. This chain links TRBV20-1 with TRBJ2-7; no clear D. Germline V gene lookup returns CDR1 DFQATT and CDR2 SNEGSKA (reference sequence). The CDR3 sequence is 15 residues long. Trimming cost V 3 bases and J 2 bases, with 17 bases left between them. The chain's CDR3 is CSASRNRAATYEQYF. CDR3 bases: TGCAGTGCTAGTCGCAATAGGGCAGCTACCTACGAGCAGTACTTC.

This clone showed up many times. J is TRBJ2-1 and V is TRBV28; no reliable D call. V lost 2 bases, J lost 7 bases, and 3 bases lay in between. Germline V gene lookup returns CDR1 MDHEN and CDR2 SYDVKM. The CDR3 is made up of 11 amino acids. CDR3 in amino acids: CASSLGNEQFF. DNA for the CDR3: TGTGCCAGCAGTTTAGGGAATGAGCAGTTCTTC.

Details on this clone: One base away lies a much larger clone, so this may be a sequencing read error. Distinct nucleotide sequences in the sample also encode this CDR3. CDR3 residues: CASSLREITGETQYF. CDR3 in DNA: TGTGCCAGCAGCCTCAGGGAAATAACCGGAGAGACCCAGTACTTC. V is TRBV11-2 and J is TRBJ2-5; possible D gene TRBD1, 5 bases. Germline V lookup: CDR1 SGHAT, CDR2 FQNNGV. V lost 5 bases, J lost 4 bases, and 17 bases lay in between. This CDR3 is 15 amino acids long.

This clone has just a few counts. The junction does not match germline at one end; this may be a read error. CDR3 in amino acids: CASSPYGDRGRQPQNF. CDR3 sequence (DNA): TGTGCCAGCAGTCCTTATGGAGACAGGGGCCGACAGCCCCAGAATTTT. The chain employs TRBV28 and TRBJ1-5; 8 bases map to TRBD1. CDR1 and CDR2 from the germline V gene are MDHEN and SYDVKM. This CDR3 is 16 amino acids long. The whole variable domain, filled in from reference TRBV28 and TRBJ1-5, reads DVKVTQSSRYLVKRTGEKVFLECVQDMDHENMFWYRQDPGLGLRLIYFSYDVKMKEKGDIPEGYSVSREKKERFSLILESASTNQTSMYLCASSPYGDRGRQPQNFGDGTRLSIL.

The V call is TRBV11-1, the J call TRBJ2-7, with D possibly matching TRBD1 (6 bases). The CDR3 has 16 residues. From germline, CDR1 is SGHAT and CDR2 FQDESV (reference sequence). V lost 5 bases, J lost 4 bases, and 21 bases lay in between. The CDR3 coding sequence is TGTGCCAGCAGCCATTCGACAGGCCTGCGAATTTACGAGCAGTACTTC. It specifies CASSHSTGLRIYEQYF. The full variable domain, completed using reference TRBV11-1 and TRBJ2-7, is EAEVAQSPRYKITEKSQAVAFWCDPISGHATLYWYRQILGQGPELLVQFQDESVVDDSQLPKDRFSAERLKGVDSTLKIQPAELGDSAMYLCASSHSTGLRIYEQYFGPGTRLTVT.

The sample holds many counts of this clone. The CDR3 nucleotides are TGTGCCAGCAGCACGATAGCGGGAGACTACGAGCAGTACTTC. The encoded protein is CASSTIAGDYEQYF. The chain couples TRBV7-2 to TRBJ2-7; 9 bases map to TRBD2. J was trimmed by 3 bases and V by 5 bases; bases with no gene match: 5. Germline-derived CDR1 and CDR2 are SGHTA and FQGNSA. This CDR3 is 14 amino acids long.

This clone was observed a handful of times. The gene calls are TRBV6-5 and TRBJ1-2; D is undetermined. The germline CDR1 and CDR2 sequences are MNHEY and SVGAGI. This CDR3 is built from 10 residues. Trimming left V 1 base short and J 6 bases short, with 0 bases between. The CDR3 is CASSYYGYTF. CDR3 bases: TGTGCCAGCAGTTACTATGGCTACACCTTC.

Concerning this clone: This could be a read error, since a much larger clone is one nucleotide away. Other DNA sequences from this sample encode an identical CDR3 as well. The V gene is TRBV7-6, the J gene TRBJ2-7; 15 bases are a match to TRBD2. The germline gives CDR1 SGHVS, CDR2 FNYEAQ. V lost 5 bases, J lost 2 bases, and 7 bases stayed unmatched. There are 17 residues in the CDR3. The CDR3 DNA sequence: TGTGCCAGCAGCAAGGGACTAGCGGGAGGCATACCCTACGAGCAGTACTTC. Protein product: CASSKGLAGGIPYEQYF.

The gene calls are TRBV20-1 and TRBJ2-7; perhaps D is TRBD1 or TRBD2 (5 bases each). The CDR3 extends over 13 amino acids. V lost 0 bases, J lost 3 bases, and 9 bases lay in between. Per the germline V gene, CDR1 is DFQATT and CDR2 is SNEGSKA (reference sequence). The CDR3 DNA is TGCAGTGCTAGAGATCTGAGGGGCTACGAGCAGTACTTC. Its translation is CSARDLRGYEQYF.

This clone was picked up many times. This chain connects TRBV5-6 to TRBJ1-6, with D uncertain. CDR3 length equals 15 residues. The V gene's germline CDR1 is SGHDT and CDR2 YYEEEE. V lost 0 bases to trimming and J lost 6 bases, with 10 bases between them. The chain's CDR3 is CASSLDGRFNSPLHF. DNA of the CDR3: TGTGCCAGCAGCTTGGATGGCAGATTTAATTCACCCCTCCACTTT.

This clone was detected only a few times. The junction departs from germline at one end; a sequencing error may be responsible. This chain links TRBV19 with TRBJ1-5; D may be TRBD1 (6 bases). Germline loops: CDR1 LNHDA, CDR2 SQIVND (reference sequence). This CDR3 is built from 15 residues. CDR3 protein: CASSYQGSSNHPQHF. The CDR3 nucleotides read TGTGCCAGTAGTTACCAGGGGTCTAGCAATCATCCCCAGCATTTT.

This clone appeared a few times. A much larger clonotype is one base distant, so this may be a read error. The rearrangement joins TRBV5-1 to TRBJ2-4; TRBD1 matches at 7 bases. Trimming took 2 bases from V and 3 from J; bases not matched to a gene: 5. There are 15 residues in the CDR3. Germline V CDR1 and CDR2: SGHRS, YFSETQ. The CDR3 DNA sequence: TGCGCCAGCAGCTTCGAGGGGGCTGTCAAAAACATTCAGTACTTC. Its protein product is CASSFEGAVKNIQYF.

This clone came up many times. The chain uses TRBV20-1 and TRBJ2-1, with 9 bases identical to TRBD2. Trimming at V came to 0 bases and at J to 7 bases, leaving 7 bases not matched to a gene. From germline, CDR1 is DFQATT and CDR2 SNEGSKA (reference sequence). CDR3 length: 15 residues. CDR3: CSAREPEAGGNEQFF. Written as DNA, the CDR3 is TGCAGTGCTAGAGAGCCTGAAGCGGGAGGTAATGAGCAGTTCTTC.

This clone was counted many times. This rearrangement joins TRBV6-2 or TRBV6-3 to TRBJ2-1, with D unclear. The germline gives CDR1 MNHEY, CDR2 SVGEGT. Trimming left V 7 bases short and J 14 bases short, with 18 bases between. This CDR3 is 12 amino acids long. The CDR3 sequence: CASNLRRGDKFF. The CDR3 DNA reads as TGTGCCAGCAACCTGCGCCGCGGCGATAAGTTCTTC.

Of note for this clone: One end of the junction varies from germline; a read error may be responsible. V gene TRBV20-1 combines with J gene TRBJ2-7, with TRBD2 matching over 11 bases. CDR3 size: 13 residues. Germline lookup yields CDR1 DFQATT and CDR2 SNEGSKA (reference sequence). The CDR3 DNA is TGCAGTGCTCGACTAGCGGGATCCTACGAACAGTACTTC. It translates to CSARLAGSYEQYF.

This clone is categorized as medium-sized (0.01 to 0.1%). V usage is TRBV6-5 and J usage is TRBJ2-7; D is unclear. V lost 0 bases and J lost 3, with 3 bases in between. The CDR3 spans 12 residues. Looked up from germline, CDR1 is MNHEY and CDR2 is SVGAGI. This CDR3 reads CASSYSDYEQYF. Here the CDR3 DNA reads TGTGCCAGCAGTTACTCGGACTACGAGCAGTACTTC.

V gene TRBV27 combines with J gene TRBJ2-7; 12 bases fit TRBD2. This CDR3 comprises 15 residues. Germline V lookup: CDR1 MNHEY, CDR2 SMNVEV (reference sequence). J was trimmed by 4 bases and V by 6 bases; bases with no gene match: 7. The CDR3: CASRIGLAGPYEQYF. The CDR3 DNA reads as TGTGCCAGCAGAATCGGACTAGCGGGACCTTACGAGCAGTACTTC.

This clone was detected many times. This chain links TRBV5-1 with TRBJ2-3; D perhaps matches TRBD2 (6 bases). The CDR3 is 15 residues long. Germline CDR1 is SGHRS and CDR2 is YFSETQ. V was shortened by 7 bases and J by 0 bases, with 15 bases between the two germline ends. The CDR3 nucleotides read TGCGCCAGCGGATTGCTAGCGACTAGCACAGATACGCAGTATTTT. It is translated as CASGLLATSTDTQYF.

Ten or more counts support this clone. J is TRBJ1-5 and V is TRBV28; D not certain. The length of the CDR3 is 15 residues. CDR1 is MDHEN, CDR2 SYDVKM, per germline. Trimming removed 6 bases from V and 0 bases from J, with 12 bases in between. The CDR3 here is CASRSRSYSNQPQHF. CDR3 DNA sequence: TGTGCCAGCAGATCGAGGAGCTATAGCAATCAGCCCCAGCATTTT.

This clone was found many times. This may stem from a read error, because a much larger clone lies one nucleotide away. The chain recombines TRBV19 with TRBJ2-5; no clear D. The CDR3 length is 13 residues. CDR1 and CDR2 from the germline V gene are LNHDA and SQIVND (reference sequence). Trimming took off 6 bases at V and 5 bases at J, with 13 bases between the two ends. The CDR3 DNA is TGTGCCAGTAGGGGCCCCGGCAGGGAGACCCAGTACTTC. Translating gives CASRGPGRETQYF. The full variable domain, in which reference TRBV19 and TRBJ2-5 provide the parts outside the CDR3, is DGGITQSPKYLFRKEGQNVTLSCEQNLNHDAMYWYRQDPGQGLRLIYYSQIVNDFQKGDIAEGYSVSREKKESFPLTVTSAQKNPTAFYLCASRGPGRETQYFGPGTRLLVL.

This clone was observed at least ten times. In DNA, the CDR3 is TGCGCCAGCAGCCAAGGGGCAGGGTGGATGGAGACCCAGTACTTC. Amino acid sequence: CASSQGAGWMETQYF. The chain recombines TRBV4-1 with TRBJ2-5; D might be TRBD1 (5 bases). The CDR3 consists of 15 residues. V was trimmed by 1 base and J by 5 bases, leaving 14 bases between them. The V gene's germline CDR1 is MGHRA and CDR2 YSYEKL.

This clone occurred once. The genes are TRBV7-2 and TRBJ2-7; TRBD2 matches at 11 bases. Germline CDR1 SGHTA, CDR2 FQGNSA. The CDR3 has 15 amino acids. The junction had 6 bases not matched to a gene; V was cut back by 5 bases and J by 3 bases. CDR3 protein: CASSGSGLAGYEQYF. The CDR3 DNA reads TGTGCCAGCAGCGGCTCTGGACTAGCGGGCTACGAGCAGTACTTC.

This clone has a handful of counts. An end of the junction does not agree with germline; a read error may underlie this. The chain links TRBV18 to TRBJ2-5, with TRBD1 matching 7 bases. The CDR3 loop spans 14 amino acids. Per the germline V gene, CDR1 is KGHSH and CDR2 is LQKENI. The CDR3: CANSPRQGQETQYF. As DNA, the CDR3 is TGTGCCAACTCACCGCGACAGGGCCAAGAGACCCAGTACTTC.

This clone was seen repeatedly, ten times or more. This chain links TRBV20-1 with TRBJ1-2; 7 bases line up with TRBD1. The length of the CDR3 is 15 residues. J was trimmed by 8 bases and V by 3 bases; bases with no gene match: 15. CDR1 is DFQATT and CDR2 is SNEGSKA in the germline V gene (reference sequence). The CDR3 here is CSASDSFKQGIGYTF. CDR3 DNA: TGCAGTGCTAGTGATTCCTTTAAACAGGGGATCGGCTACACCTTC.

This clone was observed a few times. This may be a read error, as it is one base from a much larger clone. J is TRBJ2-5 and V is TRBV7-9; the D gene is possibly TRBD1 (5 bases). The CDR3 has 14 residues. V was shortened by 5 bases and J by 2 bases, with 12 bases between the two germline ends. Germline V gene lookup returns CDR1 SEHNR and CDR2 FQNEAQ (reference sequence). This CDR3 reads CASSPMGHQETQYF. The CDR3 DNA reads as TGTGCCAGCAGCCCCATGGGGCATCAAGAGACCCAGTACTTC.

This clone was seen a few times. The chain has TRBV6-1 and TRBJ1-1; D gene uncertain. CDR3 length: 16 residues. The germline CDR1 and CDR2 sequences are MNHNS and SASEGT. V lost 6 bases to trimming and J lost 3 bases, with 20 bases between them. The CDR3 region is CASSNTLKDWDTEAFF. As DNA, the CDR3 is TGTGCCAGCAGCAACACCTTAAAGGATTGGGACACTGAAGCTTTCTTT.

J is TRBJ2-3 and V is TRBV3-1; D might be TRBD2 (6 bases). Germline lookup yields CDR1 LGHDT and CDR2 YNNKEL (reference sequence). The CDR3 consists of 17 residues. V lost 1 base to trimming and J lost 6 bases, with 20 bases between them. In DNA, the CDR3 is TGTGCCAGCAGCCAAGCGGTGAATGCGGGGCCGTGGGATACGCAGTATTTT. This sequence encodes CASSQAVNAGPWDTQYF.

The sample holds many counts of this clone. The chain carries TRBV6-1 and TRBJ1-1; a weak D match, TRBD1 (5 bases). Trimming shortened V by 8 bases and J by 1 base, and 14 bases separated the two germline ends. The CDR3 sequence is 14 residues long. CDR1 and CDR2 (germline): MNHNS, SASEGT. The CDR3 DNA reads TGTGCCAGCCTAGGGAGACAGACGAACACTGAAGCTTTCTTT. Its protein product is CASLGRQTNTEAFF.

This clone was recorded at least ten times. The chain is built from TRBV6-1 and TRBJ2-6; possibly TRBD1 for D (6 bases). CDR3 length: 15 residues. V gave up 8 bases and J gave up 0 bases, with 11 bases separating them. Germline assignment: CDR1 MNHNS and CDR2 SASEGT. The CDR3 DNA sequence: TGTGCCAGCGAGACAGGTGCCTCTGGGGCCAACGTCCTGACTTTC. The encoded protein is CASETGASGANVLTF.

The sample holds many counts of this clone. The rearrangement links TRBV29-1 to TRBJ1-1; D possibly corresponds to TRBD1 (5 bases). The V gene's germline CDR1 is SQVTM and CDR2 ANQGSEA. V gave up 1 base and J gave up 11 bases, with 14 bases separating them. The CDR3 is 12 residues long. The CDR3: CSVEGSGGSAFF. For the CDR3, the DNA is TGCAGCGTTGAAGGGTCCGGGGGTTCCGCTTTCTTT.